Included here is one T cell receptor beta chain sequence, with context. Original analysis: Estimation of nucleated cell counts was performed using reference gene primer amplification. Sequenced by immunoSEQ multiplex PCR; TCRdb stores in-frame clones only, minus some. V and J calls and clone size come straight from that table; D and trimming were deduced from the DNA. The sample comprises around 120,000 clones, 85% to 90% of which are singletons, and 11% rests with the top ten. CDR3 size: 14 residues. The V and J ends lost 5 bases and 4 bases, in that order; junction bases with no gene match: 6. The germline gives CDR1 LNHDA, CDR2 SQIVND (reference sequence). The data stem from a study of blood T cell repertoires in COVID-19. Whole-study context: Nucleic acid was either cDNA or gDNA, and it came from T cells, B-cell-depleted T cells, or PBMCs.

Material: peripheral blood. This chain links TRBV19 with TRBJ2-7; 9 bases fit TRBD1. The sequence was obtained from an older man with acute or convalescent COVID-19. The CDR3 sequence is CASSPSDRGYEQYF. CDR3 nucleotide sequence: TGTGCCAGTAGTCCAAGTGACAGGGGGTACGAGCAGTACTTC.